The entry below describes one T cell receptor (beta chain). What it recognizes is unknown. The V gene end was trimmed by 7 bases and the J gene end by 1 base; junction bases not matched to a gene: 5. The CDR3 loop spans 14 amino acids. Germline V CDR1 and CDR2: LNHDA, SQIVND (reference sequence). The data belong to a study of cytomegalovirus exposure and HLA in healthy donors. General study points: In a later analysis, at a false discovery rate of 0.05, under 20,000 TCR beta sequences were associated with HLA alleles.

With 60 Vbeta and 13 Jbeta primers, the PCR was carried out. Assay: immunoSEQ multiplex PCR; the TCRdb copy retains only in-frame clones and omits some. Of 130,000 or so clones in the sample, roughly four fifths were seen once. The TCR was taken from a woman aged 40 to 50 in good health and CMV-seronegative. Material for sequencing was PBMCs. The chain carries TRBV19 and TRBJ2-3; 7 bases agree with TRBD1. The CDR3 is CASTSGTGTDTQYF. In DNA form, the CDR3 reads TGTGCCAGTACATCCGGGACAGGCACAGATACGCAGTATTTT.